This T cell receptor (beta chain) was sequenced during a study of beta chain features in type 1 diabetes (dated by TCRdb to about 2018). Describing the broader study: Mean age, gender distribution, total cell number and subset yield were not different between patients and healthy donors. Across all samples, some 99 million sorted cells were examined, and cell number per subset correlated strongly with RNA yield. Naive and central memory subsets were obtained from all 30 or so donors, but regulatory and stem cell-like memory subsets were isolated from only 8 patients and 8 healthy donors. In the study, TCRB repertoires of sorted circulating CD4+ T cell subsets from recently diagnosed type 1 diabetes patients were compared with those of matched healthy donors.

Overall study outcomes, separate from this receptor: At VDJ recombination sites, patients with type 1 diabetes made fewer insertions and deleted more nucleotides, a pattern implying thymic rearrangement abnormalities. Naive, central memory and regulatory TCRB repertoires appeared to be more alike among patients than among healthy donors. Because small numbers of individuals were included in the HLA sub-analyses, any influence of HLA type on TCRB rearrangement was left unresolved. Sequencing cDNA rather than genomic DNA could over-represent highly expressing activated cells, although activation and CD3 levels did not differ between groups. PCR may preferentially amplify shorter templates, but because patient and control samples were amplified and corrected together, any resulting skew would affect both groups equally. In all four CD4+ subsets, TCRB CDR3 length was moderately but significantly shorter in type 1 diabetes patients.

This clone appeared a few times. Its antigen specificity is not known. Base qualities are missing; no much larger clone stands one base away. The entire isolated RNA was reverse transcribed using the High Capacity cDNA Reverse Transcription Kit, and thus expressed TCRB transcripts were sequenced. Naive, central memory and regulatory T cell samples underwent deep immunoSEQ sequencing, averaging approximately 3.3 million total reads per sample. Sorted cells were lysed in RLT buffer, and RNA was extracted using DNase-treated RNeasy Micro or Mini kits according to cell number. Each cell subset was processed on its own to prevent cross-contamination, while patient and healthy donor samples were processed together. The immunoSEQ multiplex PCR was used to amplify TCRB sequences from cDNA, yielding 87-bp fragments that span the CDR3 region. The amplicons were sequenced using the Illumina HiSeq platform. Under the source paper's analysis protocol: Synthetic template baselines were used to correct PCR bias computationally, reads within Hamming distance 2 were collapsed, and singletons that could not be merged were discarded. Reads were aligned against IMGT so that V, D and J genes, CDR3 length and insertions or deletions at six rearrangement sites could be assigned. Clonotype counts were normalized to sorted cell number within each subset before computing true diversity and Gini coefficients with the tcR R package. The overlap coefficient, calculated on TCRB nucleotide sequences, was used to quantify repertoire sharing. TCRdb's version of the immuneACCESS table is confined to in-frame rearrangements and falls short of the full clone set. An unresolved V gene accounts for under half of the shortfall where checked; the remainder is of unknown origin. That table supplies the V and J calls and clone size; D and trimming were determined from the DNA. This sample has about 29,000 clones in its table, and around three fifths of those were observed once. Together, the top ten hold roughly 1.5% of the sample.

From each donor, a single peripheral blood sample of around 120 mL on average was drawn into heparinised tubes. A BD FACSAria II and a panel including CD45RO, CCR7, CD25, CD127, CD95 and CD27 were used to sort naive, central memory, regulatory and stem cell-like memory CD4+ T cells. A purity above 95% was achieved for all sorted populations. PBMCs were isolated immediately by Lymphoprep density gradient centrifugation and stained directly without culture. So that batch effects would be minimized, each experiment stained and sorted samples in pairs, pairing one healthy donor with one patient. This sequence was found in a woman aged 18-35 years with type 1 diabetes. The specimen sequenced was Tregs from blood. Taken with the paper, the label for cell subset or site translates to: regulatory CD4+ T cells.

The nucleotides are TGTGCCAGCAGGCCGGGCCGGGCGGGGTCCTACAATGAGCAGTTCTTC. Translation gives CASRPGRAGSYNEQFF. The chain is made from TRBV28 and TRBJ2-1, and the D gene may be TRBD2, 6 bases matching. V is pared back by 6 bases and J by 1 base, with 16 bases lying between the germline termini. From the cysteine through the phenylalanine, the CDR3 covers 16 amino acids. Only the CDR3 portion is preserved as DNA: 48 bases, with reading frame beginning at the first base. As encoded in the germline V gene, CDR1 is MDHEN while CDR2 is SYDVKM.